Presented here are 9 T cell receptor beta chains from one specimen sequenced in a study of blood T cell repertoires in COVID-19. Clones were sequenced by immunoSEQ multiplex PCR, and TCRdb holds only the in-frame ones, with some missing. In the table there are 200,000 to 300,000 clones, approximately 88% of which are singletons. Sample: peripheral blood. Receptor source: a human donor in a cohort sampled during active COVID-19.

This chain links TRBV7-2 with TRBJ2-7, with 11 bases aligning to TRBD2. J lost 2 bases, V lost 5 bases, and 5 bases had no gene match. CDR1 is SGHTA and CDR2 is FQGNSA in the germline V gene. The CDR3 consists of 15 residues. CDR3: CASSEGLAVPYEQYF. Here the CDR3 DNA reads TGTGCCAGCAGCGAGGGACTAGCGGTCCCCTACGAGCAGTACTTC.

The chain is built from TRBV11-2 and TRBJ1-3; the D gene is possibly TRBD1 (6 bases). CDR1 SGHAT and CDR2 FQNNGV come from the germline V gene. The CDR3 is 15 amino acids. Trimming removed 0 bases from V and 2 bases from J, with 8 bases in between. The CDR3 DNA reads TGTGCCAGCAGCTTAGAGGGGGCGGCTGGAAACACCATATATTTT. Amino acids: CASSLEGAAGNTIYF.

This chain links TRBV12-3 or TRBV12-4 with TRBJ1-3; no clear D. Trimming removed 4 bases at V and 8 bases at J, with 12 bases between. This CDR3 spans 13 amino acids. The CDR3 sequence is CASSYGGRDTIYF. In DNA form, the CDR3 reads TGTGCCAGCAGTTATGGTGGGAGAGACACCATATATTTT.

This sequence joins TRBV12-3 or TRBV12-4 and TRBJ2-5, with a tentative D call TRBD1 (5 bases). This CDR3 has 13 amino acids. V was clipped by 7 bases and J by 4 bases, with 13 bases between them. CDR3 residues: CASTWGASETQYF. CDR3 in DNA: TGTGCCAGCACTTGGGGCGCCTCAGAGACCCAGTACTTC.

The gene calls are TRBV30 and TRBJ1-5; D gene ambiguous. The V gene's germline CDR1 is GTSNPN and CDR2 SVGIG (reference sequence). The CDR3 extends over 15 amino acids. Trimming removed 1 base at V and 5 bases at J, with 15 bases between. In DNA form, the CDR3 reads TGTGCCTGGAGTGGAGGGTCCTACAAAGATCAGCCCCAGCATTTT. Translated, it gives CAWSGGSYKDQPQHF.

This clone was seen only once. The V and J genes are TRBV5-6 and TRBJ1-2; no clear D gene. Germline assignment: CDR1 SGHDT and CDR2 YYEEEE. Trimming left V 3 bases short and J 8 bases short, with 23 bases between. CDR3 size: 16 residues. The CDR3 DNA sequence: TGTGCCAGCAGCTCCCCCTTGTGGGAGGCTCAAGGGGGCTACACCTTC. This gives the protein CASSSPLWEAQGGYTF.

The CDR3 region is CASSLAGAGYTF. CDR3 sequence (DNA): TGTGCCAGCAGTTTAGCAGGGGCTGGCTACACCTTC. The chain combines TRBV28 with TRBJ1-2; D might be TRBD1 (6 bases). This CDR3 has 12 amino acids. CDR1 MDHEN and CDR2 SYDVKM come from the germline V gene. Trimming removed 2 bases from V and 7 bases from J, with 8 bases in between.

The count of this clone is one. The chain joins TRBV11-3 to TRBJ2-5; 9 nucleotides align to TRBD1. V was clipped by 5 bases and J by 4 bases; unmatched bases: 8. Germline values: CDR1 SGHNT, CDR2 YENEEA. The CDR3 covers 15 residues. The CDR3 spells CASSPGTGRRETQYF. The CDR3 DNA reads TGTGCCAGCAGCCCCGGGACAGGGAGGAGAGAGACCCAGTACTTC.

The chain combines TRBV7-8 with TRBJ1-2; 8 nucleotides line up with TRBD1. This CDR3 contains 13 residues. V lost 5 bases and J lost 7; bases outside the gene matches: 6. Germline assignment: CDR1 SGHVS and CDR2 FQNEAQ. CDR3 amino acids: CASSEDRGSGYTF. The DNA of the CDR3 is TGTGCCAGCAGCGAAGACAGGGGAAGTGGCTACACCTTC.